This TCR beta chain is drawn from a study of cytomegalovirus exposure and HLA in healthy donors. Whole-study results and caveats: Later work associated 16,951 TCR beta sequences with HLA alleles at 0.05 false discovery rate.

The CDR3 has 15 amino acids. Trimming removed 7 bases at V and 8 bases at J, with 20 bases between. Germline V gene data show CDR1 as MNHNY and CDR2 as SVGAGI (reference sequence). In the PCR, 60 Vbeta and 13 Jbeta primers were used. Some clones are missing from TCRdb's copy, which holds only in-frame ones; the method was immunoSEQ multiplex PCR. This table has 150,000 to 200,000 clones, approximately 70% appearing once. At sampling all donors were nominally healthy, likely with unrecorded immune exposures. This clone was seen only a few times. Its target is not known. Specimen: PBMCs. The clonotype originates from a woman aged 25 to 39 in good health and CMV-seronegative. The rearrangement links TRBV6-6 to TRBJ2-2, with D possibly matching TRBD1 (6 bases). The CDR3 nucleotides read TGTGCCAGCATGGGTCCGGGGCAGGGGAGAGGGGAGCTGTTTTTT. Amino acid sequence: CASMGPGQGRGELFF.